The 7 T cell receptor beta chains in this list originate from one sample, sequenced in a study of Graves' ophthalmopathy and Graves' hyperthyroidism. The sequenced template was RNA, covering the TCR beta CDR3 region. The first-round RT-PCR employed HTBI primers together with the Qiagen OneStep RT-PCR kit. A multiplex PCR was then performed as the second round. In TCRdb, the multiplex PCR reads were re-called with MiXCR into one record per CDR3 protein. Of some 370,000 distinct CDR3 sequences in the sample, about 18% were seen once. The sample comprised peripheral blood. These receptor sequences come from an adult woman with stable Graves' hyperthyroidism.

This clonotype came up a few times. This may stem from a read error, because a much larger clone lies one nucleotide away. The chain is built from TRBV25-1 and TRBJ1-1, with 8 nucleotides matching TRBD1. The V gene's germline CDR1 is MGHDK and CDR2 SYGVNS. The CDR3 sequence is 16 residues long. Germline trimming cut 4 bases from V and 4 bases from J; bases unmatched to any gene: 11. DNA of the CDR3: TGTGCCAGCAGTGCCCAGACAGGGGTAGGCGCCACTGAAGCTTTCTTT. It yields the protein CASSAQTGVGATEAFF.

The table lists this clonotype with many counts. The CDR3 protein is CASSSSPSYTEAFF. The CDR3, as DNA: TGTGCCAGCAGCTCTAGTCCAAGTTACACTGAAGCTTTCTTT. V and J are TRBV7-9 and TRBJ1-1, with no clear D. This CDR3 spans 14 amino acids. Looked up from germline, CDR1 is SEHNR and CDR2 is FQNEAQ (reference sequence). V lost 4 bases and J 3 bases, leaving 12 bases between the germline ends. Based on the CDR3 plus reference TRBV7-9 and TRBJ1-1, the full variable domain is DTGVSQNPRHKITKRGQNVTFRCDPISEHNRLYWYRQTLGQGPEFLTYFQNEAQLEKSRLLSDRFSAERPKGSFSTLEIQRTEQGDSAMYLCASSSSPSYTEAFFGQGTRLTVV.

On this clonotype itself: At one of its ends the junction is not consistent with the germline gene, which may arise from a read error. The gene calls are TRBV10-3 and TRBJ2-5, with 7 bases aligning to TRBD1. CDR1 and CDR2 (germline): ENHRY, SYGVKD. There are 13 residues in the CDR3. The CDR3, as DNA: TGTGCCACCAGTGGGGAGACAGGGAGAACCCAGTACTTC. This gives the protein CATSGETGRTQYF.

This clonotype was seen ten or more times. The chain links TRBV7-8 to TRBJ1-5; TRBD1 matches 7 bases. V dropped 2 bases and J dropped 6; count of bases not matched to a gene: 10. From germline, CDR1 is SGHVS and CDR2 FQNEAQ. This CDR3 spans 16 amino acids. The CDR3 sequence is CASSLTSRGGGQPQHF. As DNA, the CDR3 is TGTGCCAGCAGCTTAACAAGTAGAGGGGGCGGTCAGCCCCAGCATTTT.

This clonotype showed up many times. The V and J genes are TRBV11-2 and TRBJ2-5; 7 bases are shared with TRBD1. The CDR3 sequence is 18 residues long. CDR1 is SGHAT, CDR2 FQNNGV, per germline. V gave up 5 bases and J gave up 5 bases; unmatched junction bases: 20. The CDR3 DNA is TGTGCCAGCAGCCCCCGAAGGGGGCGGGCTACCCCGTGGGAGACCCAGTACTTC. Amino acid sequence: CASSPRRGRATPWETQYF.

This clonotype was recorded many times. The J gene is TRBJ2-7, the V gene TRBV2, with D unclear. This CDR3 contains 15 residues. Trimming cost V 5 bases and J 0 bases, with 14 bases left between them. Germline CDR1 SNHLY, CDR2 FYNNEI. The CDR3 DNA sequence: TGTGCCAGCAGTCAATATGGAAGGAGCTCCTACGAGCAGTACTTC. This sequence encodes CASSQYGRSSYEQYF.

V usage is TRBV4-1 and J usage is TRBJ2-4; the D is unclear. CDR1 and CDR2 from the germline V gene are MGHRA and YSYEKL. This CDR3 is 17 amino acids long. V gave up 1 base and J gave up 5 bases, with 18 bases separating them. CDR3 DNA: TGCGCCAGCAGCCAAGGCCCCCCGGGCTCCGCCGAAAACATTCAGTACTTC. Protein sequence: CASSQGPPGSAENIQYF.